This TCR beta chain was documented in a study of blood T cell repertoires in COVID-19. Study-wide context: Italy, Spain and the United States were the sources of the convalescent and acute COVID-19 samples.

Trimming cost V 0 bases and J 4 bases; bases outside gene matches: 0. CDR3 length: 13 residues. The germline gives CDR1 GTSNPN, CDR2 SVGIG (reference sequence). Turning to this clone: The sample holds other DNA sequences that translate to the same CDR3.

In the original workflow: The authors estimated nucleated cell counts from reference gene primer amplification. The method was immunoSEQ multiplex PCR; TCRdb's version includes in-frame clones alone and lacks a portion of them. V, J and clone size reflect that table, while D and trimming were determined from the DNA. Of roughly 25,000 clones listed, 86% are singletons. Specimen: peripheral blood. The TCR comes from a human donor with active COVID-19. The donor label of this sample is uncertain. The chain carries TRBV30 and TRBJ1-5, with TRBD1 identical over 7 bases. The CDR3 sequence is CAWSVQGNQPQHF. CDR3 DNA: TGTGCCTGGAGTGTACAGGGGAATCAGCCCCAGCATTTT. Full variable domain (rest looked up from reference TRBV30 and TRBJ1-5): SQTIHQWPATLVQPVGSPLSLECTVEGTSNPNLYWYRQAAGRGLQLLFYSVGIGQISSEVPQNLSASRPQDRQFILSSKKLLLSDSGFYLCAWSVQGNQPQHFGDGTRLSIL.